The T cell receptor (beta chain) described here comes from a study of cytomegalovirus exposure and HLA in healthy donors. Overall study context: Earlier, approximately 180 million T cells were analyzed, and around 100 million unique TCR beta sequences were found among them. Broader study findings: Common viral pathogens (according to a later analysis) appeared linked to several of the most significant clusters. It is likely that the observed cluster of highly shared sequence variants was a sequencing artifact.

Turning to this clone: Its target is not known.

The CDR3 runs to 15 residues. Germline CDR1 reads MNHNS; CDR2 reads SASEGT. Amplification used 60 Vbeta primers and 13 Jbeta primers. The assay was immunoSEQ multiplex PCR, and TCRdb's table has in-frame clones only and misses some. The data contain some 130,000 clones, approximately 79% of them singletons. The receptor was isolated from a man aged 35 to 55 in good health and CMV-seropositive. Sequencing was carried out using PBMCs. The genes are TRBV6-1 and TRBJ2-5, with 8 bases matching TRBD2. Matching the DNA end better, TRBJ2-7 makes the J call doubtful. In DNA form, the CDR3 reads TGTGCCAGCACCCTATCGACGGGAGGGTTCGGCGAGCAGTACTTC. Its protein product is CASTLSTGGFGEQYF.